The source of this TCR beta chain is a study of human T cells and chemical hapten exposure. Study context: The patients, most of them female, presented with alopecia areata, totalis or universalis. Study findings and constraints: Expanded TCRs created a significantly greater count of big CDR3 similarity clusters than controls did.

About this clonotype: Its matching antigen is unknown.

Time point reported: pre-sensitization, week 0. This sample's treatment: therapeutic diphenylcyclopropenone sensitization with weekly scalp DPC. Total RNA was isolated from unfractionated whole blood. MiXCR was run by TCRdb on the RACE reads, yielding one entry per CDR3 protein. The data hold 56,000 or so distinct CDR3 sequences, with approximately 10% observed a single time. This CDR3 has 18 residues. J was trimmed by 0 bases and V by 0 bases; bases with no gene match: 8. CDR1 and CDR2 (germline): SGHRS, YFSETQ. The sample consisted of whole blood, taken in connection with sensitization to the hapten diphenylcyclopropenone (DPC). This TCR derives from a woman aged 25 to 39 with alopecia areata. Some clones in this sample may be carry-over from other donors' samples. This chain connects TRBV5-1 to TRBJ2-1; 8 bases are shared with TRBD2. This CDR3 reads CASSLAPSGGSSYNEQFF. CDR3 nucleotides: TGCGCCAGCAGCTTGGCGCCAAGCGGGGGAAGCTCCTACAATGAGCAGTTCTTC. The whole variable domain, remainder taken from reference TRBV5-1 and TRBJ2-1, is KAGVTQTPRYLIKTRGQQVTLSCSPISGHRSVSWYQQTPGQGLQFLFEYFSETQRNKGNFPGRFSGRQFSNSRSEMNVSTLELGDSALYLCASSLAPSGGSSYNEQFFGPGTRLTVL.